This T cell receptor beta chain is from a study of early T cells in non-severe SARS-CoV-2 infection. About the research overall: Unsorted whole-blood RNA was sequenced in bulk, leaving chains unpaired. Broader study findings: Matching against VDJdb likely underestimated virus-specific expansions, favoring anti-spike CD8.

Germline CDR1 and CDR2: KGHDR and SFDVKD. Trimming took off 10 bases at V and 0 bases at J, with 8 bases between the two ends. The CDR3 extends over 13 amino acids. Individual cDNA molecules each received unique molecular identifiers attached to them. TCRdb re-derived calls from the 5' RACE reads in MiXCR, one entry per CDR3 protein. This table has around 47,000 distinct CDR3 sequences, roughly a tenth appearing once. This clonotype was detected a few times. What it binds is unknown. The V gene is TRBV24-1, the J gene TRBJ2-2; D unclear. The specimen was whole blood. The origin of this receptor is an adult who was a healthcare worker with PCR-confirmed SARS-CoV-2 infection or an uninfected control (not recorded which). This chain's CDR3 is CATLSTNTGELFF. In DNA form, the CDR3 reads TGTGCCACACTGAGCACGAACACCGGGGAGCTGTTTTTT.